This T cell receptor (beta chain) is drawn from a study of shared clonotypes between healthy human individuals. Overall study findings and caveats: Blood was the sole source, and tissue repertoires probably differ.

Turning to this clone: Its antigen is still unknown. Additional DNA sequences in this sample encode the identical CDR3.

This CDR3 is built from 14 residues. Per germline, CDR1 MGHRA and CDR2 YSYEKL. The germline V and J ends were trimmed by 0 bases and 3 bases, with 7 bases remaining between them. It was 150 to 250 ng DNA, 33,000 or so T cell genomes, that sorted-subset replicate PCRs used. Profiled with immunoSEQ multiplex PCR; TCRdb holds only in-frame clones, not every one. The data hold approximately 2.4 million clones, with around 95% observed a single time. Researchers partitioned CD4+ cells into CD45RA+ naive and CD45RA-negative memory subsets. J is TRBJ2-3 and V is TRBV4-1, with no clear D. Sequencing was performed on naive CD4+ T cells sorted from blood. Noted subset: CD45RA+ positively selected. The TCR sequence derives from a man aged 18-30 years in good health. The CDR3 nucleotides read TGCGCCAGCAGCCAAGATCCTGCGACAGATACGCAGTATTTT. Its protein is CASSQDPATDTQYF.